The next 10 T cell receptor beta chains were all read from a single sample in a study of OX40 agonist ivuxolimab in advanced cancers. Measured with immunoSEQ multiplex PCR; TCRdb has only the in-frame clones, and not every one. The sample yields tens of thousands of clones, roughly 84% seen once. The sample consisted of CD4+ or CD8+ T cells sorted from blood, taken in a trial of the OX40 agonist ivuxolimab. The receptors derive from an adult with an advanced solid tumor such as melanoma, head and neck, liver or kidney cancer.

V is TRBV14 and J is TRBJ2-5, with D perhaps TRBD2 (6 bases). V dropped 0 bases and J dropped 9 bases, with 17 bases sitting between them. The CDR3 is 15 residues long. Germline V CDR1 and CDR2: SGHDN, FVKESK. The CDR3 protein is CASSQEGFRPGAQYF. The DNA for the CDR3 is TGTGCCAGCAGCCAAGAGGGGTTCCGGCCGGGGGCCCAGTACTTC.

The chain joins TRBV7-8 to TRBJ2-5, with 11 bases lining up with TRBD2. CDR1 is SGHVS and CDR2 is FQNEAQ in the germline V gene. V dropped 5 bases and J dropped 5; count of bases not matched to a gene: 10. This CDR3 has 16 residues. The CDR3 nucleotides are TGTGCCAGCAGCCCCGGGACTAGCGGTTGGAGGGAGACCCAGTACTTC. This sequence encodes CASSPGTSGWRETQYF.

The V call is TRBV23-1, the J call TRBJ1-4; a possible D gene is TRBD1 (6 bases). TRBV23-1 is flagged as an ORF with uncertain function. V gave up 0 bases and J gave up 8 bases, with 13 bases separating them. The length of the CDR3 is 15 residues. The CDR3 nucleotides are TGCGCCAGCAGTCAATCAGGGGCAGGGGTGGAAAAACTGTTTTTT. Amino acids: CASSQSGAGVEKLFF.

This chain joins TRBV19 and TRBJ2-1; 9 positions match TRBD1. The CDR3 totals 15 residues. Germline V lookup: CDR1 LNHDA, CDR2 SQIVND (reference sequence). V lost 7 bases to trimming and J lost 6 bases; unmatched junction nucleotides: 10. CDR3 DNA: TGTGCCAGTAACCCAACAGGGGGCCTCGGCAATGAGCAGTTCTTC. Translated: CASNPTGGLGNEQFF.

In this sample, this clone turned up a few times. The chain joins TRBV5-1 to TRBJ1-1, with D unresolved. Germline lookup yields CDR1 SGHRS and CDR2 YFSETQ. The CDR3 has 13 residues. V was clipped by 0 bases and J by 3 bases, with 6 bases between them. This CDR3 is CASSLESYTEAFF. CDR3 DNA: TGCGCCAGCAGCTTGGAAAGTTACACTGAAGCTTTCTTT.

The rearrangement links TRBV6-6 to TRBJ1-6; 7 bases fit TRBD1. This CDR3 has 15 residues. The germline gives CDR1 MNHNY, CDR2 SVGAGI (reference sequence). V shed 6 bases and J 5 bases; nucleotides not matched to a gene: 7. The CDR3 here is CASRRGQKDNSPLHF. The DNA for the CDR3 is TGTGCCAGCAGGCGGGGACAGAAGGATAATTCACCCCTCCACTTT.

This clone was counted only a few times. Here the CDR3 reads CATSSGQPGLAGDSYNEQFF. The CDR3 coding sequence is TGTGCCACCAGCAGCGGGCAGCCCGGACTAGCGGGCGACTCCTACAATGAGCAGTTCTTC. The chain is built from TRBV15 and TRBJ2-1; 11 bases are shared with TRBD2. CDR3 length: 20 amino acids. The ends lost 3 bases at V and 0 bases at J; junction bases unmatched: 13. CDR1 LNHNV and CDR2 YYDKDF come from the germline V gene (reference sequence).

A single count supports this clone. The V call is TRBV5-1, the J call TRBJ1-2; 11 positions match TRBD1. CDR1 is SGHRS, CDR2 YFSETQ, per germline. After removal of 6 bases from V and 4 bases from J, the junction contained 5 bases not matched to a gene. This CDR3 has 14 amino acids. CDR3 nucleotide sequence: TGCGCCAGCACCGGGACAGGGGGTCTCTATGGCTACACCTTC. Amino acids: CASTGTGGLYGYTF.

The chain uses TRBV28 and TRBJ2-7; the D gene is possibly TRBD2 (7 bases). Trimming pared 9 bases from V and 4 bases from J, leaving 16 bases between. The CDR3 is 13 residues long. CDR1 and CDR2 from the germline V gene are MDHEN and SYDVKM. Here the CDR3 reads CASWGGGAYEQYF. The CDR3 region has the DNA TGTGCCAGTTGGGGAGGGGGGGCTTACGAGCAGTACTTC.

The genes are TRBV6-1 and TRBJ2-3; D is uncertain. Germline V CDR1 and CDR2: MNHNS, SASEGT. The CDR3 runs 13 residues. Trimming removed 2 bases from V and 2 bases from J, with 5 bases in between. The CDR3 here is CASSERPTDTQYF. CDR3 in DNA: TGTGCCAGCAGTGAAAGGCCCACAGATACGCAGTATTTT.